This T cell receptor (beta chain) was recovered during a study of patients and donors after allogeneic stem cell transplantation. In this sample, this clonotype turned up a few times. J lost 0 bases, V lost 4 bases, and 7 bases had no gene match. Looked up from germline, CDR1 is LGHDT and CDR2 is YNNKEL (reference sequence). This CDR3 has 18 amino acids. TCRdb used MiXCR to reprocess the RT-PCR reads, holding one entry per CDR3 protein. The sample includes 400,000 to 500,000 distinct CDR3 sequences, around 16% of them seen just once. This clonotype was sampled from a human donor who was either an allogeneic HSCT recipient or a stem cell or donor lymphocyte infusion donor (not recorded which). It is not recorded whose cells these are; they may come from a transplant donor. The chain is built from TRBV3-1 and TRBJ2-1, with 12 bases lining up with TRBD2. Sequenced: blood, either unsorted or a sorted T cell fraction (not recorded which). Here the CDR3 reads CASSRGLAGYNSYNEQFF. The CDR3 region has the DNA TGTGCCAGCAGCCGCGGACTAGCGGGATACAACTCCTACAATGAGCAGTTCTTC.